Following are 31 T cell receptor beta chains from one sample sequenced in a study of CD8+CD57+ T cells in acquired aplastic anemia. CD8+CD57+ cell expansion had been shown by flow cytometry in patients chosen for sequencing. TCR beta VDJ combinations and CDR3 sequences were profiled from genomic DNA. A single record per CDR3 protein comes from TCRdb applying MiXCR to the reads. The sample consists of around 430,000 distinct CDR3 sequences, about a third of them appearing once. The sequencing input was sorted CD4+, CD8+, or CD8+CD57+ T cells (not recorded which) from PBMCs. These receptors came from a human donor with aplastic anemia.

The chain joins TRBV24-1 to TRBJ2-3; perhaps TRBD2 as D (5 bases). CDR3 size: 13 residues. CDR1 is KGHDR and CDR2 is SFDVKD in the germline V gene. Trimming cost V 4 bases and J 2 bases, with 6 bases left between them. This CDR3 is CATSEEATDTQYF. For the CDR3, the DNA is TGTGCCACCAGTGAGGAGGCCACAGATACGCAGTATTTT.

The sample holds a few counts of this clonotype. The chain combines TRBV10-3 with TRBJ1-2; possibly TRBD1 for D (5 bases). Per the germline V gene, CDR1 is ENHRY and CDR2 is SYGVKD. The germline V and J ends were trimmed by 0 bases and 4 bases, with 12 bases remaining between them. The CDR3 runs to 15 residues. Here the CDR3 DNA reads TGTGCCATCAGTGAGTCCTCTGGGACGTTCTATGGCTACACCTTC. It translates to CAISESSGTFYGYTF.

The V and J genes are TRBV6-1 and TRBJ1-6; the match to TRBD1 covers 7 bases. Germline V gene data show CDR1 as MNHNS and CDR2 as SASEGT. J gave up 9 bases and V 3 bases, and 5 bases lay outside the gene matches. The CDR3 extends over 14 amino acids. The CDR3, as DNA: TGTGCCAGCAGTGATACAGGGGCGCGTTCACCCCTCCACTTT. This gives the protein CASSDTGARSPLHF.

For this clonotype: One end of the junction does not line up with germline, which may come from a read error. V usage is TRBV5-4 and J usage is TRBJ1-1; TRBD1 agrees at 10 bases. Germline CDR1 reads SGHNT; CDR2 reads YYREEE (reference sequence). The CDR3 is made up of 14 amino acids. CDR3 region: CASSRGTGDTEAFF. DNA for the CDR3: TGCGCCAGCAGCCGAGGGACAGGGGACACTGAAGCTTTCTTT.

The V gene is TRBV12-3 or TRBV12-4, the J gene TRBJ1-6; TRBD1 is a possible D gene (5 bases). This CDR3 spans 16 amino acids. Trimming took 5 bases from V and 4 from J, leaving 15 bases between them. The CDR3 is CASSLQDPRYNSPLHF. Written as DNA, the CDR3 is TGTGCCAGCAGTCTACAGGACCCCCGTTATAATTCACCCCTCCACTTT.

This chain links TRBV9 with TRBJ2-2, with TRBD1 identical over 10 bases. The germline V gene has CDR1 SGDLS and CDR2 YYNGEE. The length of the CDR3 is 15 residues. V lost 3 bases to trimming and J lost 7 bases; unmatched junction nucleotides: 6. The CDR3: CASSAGQGNHGELFF. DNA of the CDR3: TGTGCCAGCAGCGCGGGACAGGGGAATCACGGGGAGCTGTTTTTT. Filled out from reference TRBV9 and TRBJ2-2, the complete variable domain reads DSGVTQTPKHLITATGQRVTLRCSPRSGDLSVYWYQQSLDQGLQFLIQYYNGEERAKGNILERFSAQQFPDLHSELNLSSLELGDSALYFCASSAGQGNHGELFFGEGSRLTVL.

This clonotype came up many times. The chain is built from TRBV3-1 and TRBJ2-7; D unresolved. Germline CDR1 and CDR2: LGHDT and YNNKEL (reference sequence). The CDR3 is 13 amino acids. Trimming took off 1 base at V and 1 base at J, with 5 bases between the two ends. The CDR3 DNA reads TGTGCCAGCAGCCAAGGACGGTCCTACGAGCAGTACTTC. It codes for CASSQGRSYEQYF.

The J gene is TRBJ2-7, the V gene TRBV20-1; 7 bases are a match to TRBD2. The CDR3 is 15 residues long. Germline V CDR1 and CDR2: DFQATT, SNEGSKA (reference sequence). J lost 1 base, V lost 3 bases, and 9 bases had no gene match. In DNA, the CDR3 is TGCAGTGCTAGTTTCCGCGGGAGTGTGTCCTACGAGCAGTACTTC. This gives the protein CSASFRGSVSYEQYF.

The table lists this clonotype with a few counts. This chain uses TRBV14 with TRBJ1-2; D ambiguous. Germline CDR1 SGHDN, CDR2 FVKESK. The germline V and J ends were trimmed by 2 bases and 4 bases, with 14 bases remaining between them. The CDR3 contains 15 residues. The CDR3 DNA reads TGTGCCAGCAGCCAACCCAACGGTCCTCTCTATGGCTACACCTTC. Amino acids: CASSQPNGPLYGYTF.

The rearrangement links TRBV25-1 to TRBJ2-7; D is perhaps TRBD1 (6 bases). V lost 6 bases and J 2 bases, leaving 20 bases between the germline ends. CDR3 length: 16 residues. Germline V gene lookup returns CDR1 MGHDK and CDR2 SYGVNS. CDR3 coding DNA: TGTGCCAGCAGCGAAGGCACCGGGACAAGGGCCTACGAGCAGTACTTC. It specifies CASSEGTGTRAYEQYF.

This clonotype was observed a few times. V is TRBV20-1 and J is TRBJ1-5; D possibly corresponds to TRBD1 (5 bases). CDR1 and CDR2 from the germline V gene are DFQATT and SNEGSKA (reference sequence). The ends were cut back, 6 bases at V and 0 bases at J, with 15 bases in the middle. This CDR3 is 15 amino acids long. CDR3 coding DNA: TGCAGTGCAGGGACCATCACAGGTAGCAATCAGCCCCAGCATTTT. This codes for CSAGTITGSNQPQHF.

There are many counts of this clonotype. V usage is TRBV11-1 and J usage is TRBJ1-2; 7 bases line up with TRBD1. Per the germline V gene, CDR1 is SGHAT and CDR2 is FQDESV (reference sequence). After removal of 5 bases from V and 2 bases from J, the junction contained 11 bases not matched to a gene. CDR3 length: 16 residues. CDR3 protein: CASSLEGQSMNYGYTF. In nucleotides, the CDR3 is TGTGCCAGCAGCCTAGAGGGACAGTCGATGAACTATGGCTACACCTTC. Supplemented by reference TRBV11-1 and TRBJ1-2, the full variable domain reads EAEVAQSPRYKITEKSQAVAFWCDPISGHATLYWYRQILGQGPELLVQFQDESVVDDSQLPKDRFSAERLKGVDSTLKIQPAELGDSAMYLCASSLEGQSMNYGYTFGSGTRLTVV.

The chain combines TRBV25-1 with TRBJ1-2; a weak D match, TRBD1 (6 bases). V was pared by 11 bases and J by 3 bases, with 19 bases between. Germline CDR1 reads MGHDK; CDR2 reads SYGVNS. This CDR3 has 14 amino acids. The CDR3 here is CAWNPGGAYYGYTF. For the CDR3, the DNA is TGTGCCTGGAATCCGGGGGGCGCGTACTATGGCTACACCTTC.

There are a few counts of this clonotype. CDR3 residues: CASSGLSAQETQYF. In DNA form, the CDR3 reads TGTGCCAGCAGCGGGCTTAGCGCCCAAGAGACCCAGTACTTC. The V and J genes are TRBV9 and TRBJ2-5; D might be TRBD2 (5 bases). The germline V gene encodes CDR1 SGDLS and CDR2 YYNGEE. The V and J ends lost 3 bases and 1 base respectively, with 10 bases between them. The CDR3 is 14 amino acids.

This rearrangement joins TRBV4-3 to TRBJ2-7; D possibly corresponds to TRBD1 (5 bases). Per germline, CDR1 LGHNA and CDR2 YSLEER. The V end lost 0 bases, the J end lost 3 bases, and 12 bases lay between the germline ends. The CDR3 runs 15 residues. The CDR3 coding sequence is TGCGCCAGCAGCCAAGATCTAGGGCAGGGCTACGAGCAGTACTTC. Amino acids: CASSQDLGQGYEQYF.

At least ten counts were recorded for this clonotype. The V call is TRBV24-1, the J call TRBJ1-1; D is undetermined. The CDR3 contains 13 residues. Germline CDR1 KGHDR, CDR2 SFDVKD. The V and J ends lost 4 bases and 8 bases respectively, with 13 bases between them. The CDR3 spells CATSDNLRLEAFF. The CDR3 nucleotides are TGTGCCACCAGTGACAACCTCAGACTCGAAGCTTTCTTT.

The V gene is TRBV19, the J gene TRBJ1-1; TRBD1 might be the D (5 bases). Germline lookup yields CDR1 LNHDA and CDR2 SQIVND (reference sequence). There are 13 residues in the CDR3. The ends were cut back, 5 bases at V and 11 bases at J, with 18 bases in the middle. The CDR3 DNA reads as TGTGCCAGTAGTGGACAAGGGACGAAAAGTGCTTTCTTT. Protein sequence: CASSGQGTKSAFF.

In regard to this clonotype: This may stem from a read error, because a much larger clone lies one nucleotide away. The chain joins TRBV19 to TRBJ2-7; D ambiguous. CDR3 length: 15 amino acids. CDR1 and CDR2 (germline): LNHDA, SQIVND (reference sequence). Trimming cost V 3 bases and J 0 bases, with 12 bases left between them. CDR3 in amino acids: CASSISLFASYEQYF. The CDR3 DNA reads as TGTGCCAGTAGTATTTCCCTCTTCGCCTCCTACGAGCAGTACTTC.

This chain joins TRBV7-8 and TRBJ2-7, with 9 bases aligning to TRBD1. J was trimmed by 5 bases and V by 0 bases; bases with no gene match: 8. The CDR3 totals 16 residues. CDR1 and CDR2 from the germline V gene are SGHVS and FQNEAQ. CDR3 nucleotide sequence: TGTGCCAGCAGCTTAGCCCCGGGACAGGGAAACAACGAGCAGTACTTC. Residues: CASSLAPGQGNNEQYF.

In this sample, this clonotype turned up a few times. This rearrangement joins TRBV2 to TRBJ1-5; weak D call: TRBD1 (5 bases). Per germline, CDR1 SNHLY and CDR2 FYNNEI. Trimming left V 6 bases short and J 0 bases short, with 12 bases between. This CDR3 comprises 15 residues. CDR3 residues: CASRQQGASNQPQHF. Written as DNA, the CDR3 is TGTGCCAGCAGGCAGCAGGGAGCTAGCAATCAGCCCCAGCATTTT.

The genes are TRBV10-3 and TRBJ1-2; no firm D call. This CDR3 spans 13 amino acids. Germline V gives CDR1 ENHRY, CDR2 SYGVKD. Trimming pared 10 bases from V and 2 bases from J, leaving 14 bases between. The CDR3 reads CATTGVANYGYTF. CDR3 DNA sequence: TGTGCCACAACCGGGGTTGCGAACTATGGCTACACCTTC.

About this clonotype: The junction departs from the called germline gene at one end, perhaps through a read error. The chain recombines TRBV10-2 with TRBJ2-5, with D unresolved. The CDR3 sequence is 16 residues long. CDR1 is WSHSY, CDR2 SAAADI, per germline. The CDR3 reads CASSESSFSSQGTQYF. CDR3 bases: TGCGCCAGCAGTGAGTCGTCATTTTCATCCCAAGGGACCCAGTACTTC.

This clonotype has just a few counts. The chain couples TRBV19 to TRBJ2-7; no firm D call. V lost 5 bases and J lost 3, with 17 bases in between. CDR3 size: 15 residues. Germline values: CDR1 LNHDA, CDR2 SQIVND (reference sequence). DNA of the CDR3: TGTGCCAGTAGTCACGTCTCGTCAGCTAACTACGAGCAGTACTTC. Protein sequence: CASSHVSSANYEQYF.

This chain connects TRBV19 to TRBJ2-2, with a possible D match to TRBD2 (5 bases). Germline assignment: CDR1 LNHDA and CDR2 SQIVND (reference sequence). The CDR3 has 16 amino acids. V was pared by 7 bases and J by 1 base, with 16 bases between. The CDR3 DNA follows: TGTGCCAGTACTCTGCCCGGACGGGGGAACACCGGGGAGCTGTTTTTT. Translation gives CASTLPGRGNTGELFF. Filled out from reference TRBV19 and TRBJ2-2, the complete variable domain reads DGGITQSPKYLFRKEGQNVTLSCEQNLNHDAMYWYRQDPGQGLRLIYYSQIVNDFQKGDIAEGYSVSREKKESFPLTVTSAQKNPTAFYLCASTLPGRGNTGELFFGEGSRLTVL.

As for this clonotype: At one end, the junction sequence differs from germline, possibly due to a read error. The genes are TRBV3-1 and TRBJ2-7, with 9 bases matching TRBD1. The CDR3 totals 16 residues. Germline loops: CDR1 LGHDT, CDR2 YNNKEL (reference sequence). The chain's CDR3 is CASCQERGQGTGEQYF. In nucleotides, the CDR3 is TGTGCCAGCTGCCAAGAACGAGGACAGGGGACGGGTGAGCAGTACTTC.

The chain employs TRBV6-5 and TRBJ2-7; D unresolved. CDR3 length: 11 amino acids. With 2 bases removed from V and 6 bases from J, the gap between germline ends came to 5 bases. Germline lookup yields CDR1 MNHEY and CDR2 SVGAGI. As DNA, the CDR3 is TGTGCCAGCAGTTACGCGGTCGAGCAGTACTTC. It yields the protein CASSYAVEQYF.

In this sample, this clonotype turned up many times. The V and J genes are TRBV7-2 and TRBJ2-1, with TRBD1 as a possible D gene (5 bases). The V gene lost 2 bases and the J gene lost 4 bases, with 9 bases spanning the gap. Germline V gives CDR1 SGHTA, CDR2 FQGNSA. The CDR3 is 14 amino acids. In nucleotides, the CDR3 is TGTGCCAGCAGCTTACCAAGACAGTACAATGAGCAGTTCTTC. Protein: CASSLPRQYNEQFF.

The CDR3 region has the DNA TGTGCCAGCAGCTTAGGCCTTTTCAATGAGCAGTTCTTC. This translates into CASSLGLFNEQFF. The chain recombines TRBV7-2 with TRBJ2-1, with unresolved D. V was pared by 1 base and J by 6 bases, with 7 bases between. Looked up from germline, CDR1 is SGHTA and CDR2 is FQGNSA. The CDR3 covers 13 residues.

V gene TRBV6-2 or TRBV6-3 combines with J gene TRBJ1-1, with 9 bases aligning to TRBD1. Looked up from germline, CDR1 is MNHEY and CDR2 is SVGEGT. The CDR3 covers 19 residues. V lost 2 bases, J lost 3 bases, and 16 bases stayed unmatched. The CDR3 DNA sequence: TGTGCCAGCAGTTACCGTACAGGGGGCCAGGCCTTCGGTTACACTGAAGCTTTCTTT. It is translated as CASSYRTGGQAFGYTEAFF.

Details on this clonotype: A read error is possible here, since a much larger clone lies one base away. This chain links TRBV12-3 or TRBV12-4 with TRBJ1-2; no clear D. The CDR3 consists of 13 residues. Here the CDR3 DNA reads TGTGCCAGCAGTTTAAAACTGTTCTATGGCCACACCTTC. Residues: CASSLKLFYGHTF.

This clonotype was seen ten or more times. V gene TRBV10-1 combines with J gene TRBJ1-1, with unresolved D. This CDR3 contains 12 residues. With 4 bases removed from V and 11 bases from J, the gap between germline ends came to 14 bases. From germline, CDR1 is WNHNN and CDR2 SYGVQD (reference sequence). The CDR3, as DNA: TGCGCCAGCAGTGGACAAGGGATGGGGGCTTTCTTT. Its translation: CASSGQGMGAFF.